The clone carrying this T cell receptor beta chain was found a few times. Its antigen is not known. This specimen comes from a study of T cells after yellow fever vaccination. Study details: The authors prepared low-cell-number fractions using SMART-Seq v4 Ultra Low Input.

Study-level results: Just a small share of clonotypes turned up in the CD4 compartment as well as the CD8 compartment. Reappearance after the booster was seen for most primary-vaccination clones, at 95% to 96% CD4 and around 90% CD8.

For TCR, cDNA came from 5'RACE template switching, which added a universal primer site and UMIs. TCRdb re-called the 5' RACE reads through MiXCR, storing one row per CDR3 protein. The sample shows hundreds of thousands of distinct CDR3 sequences, approximately 5.2% of them seen only once. This TCR came from a man younger than 35 who received the YFV17D yellow fever vaccine. Sequencing used CD4+ T cells sorted from PBMCs, obtained on the day of the yellow fever booster vaccination.

The CDR3 DNA reads TGTGCCAGCAGCGCAGGAGGGGGGAGGTACGAGCAGTACTTC. This codes for CASSAGGGRYEQYF. The chain uses TRBV7-2 and TRBJ2-7; D assignment may be TRBD1 or TRBD2 (6 bases each). CDR1 and CDR2 (germline): SGHTA, FQGNSA. The ends were cut back, 5 bases at V and 4 bases at J, with 15 bases in the middle. The CDR3 is made up of 14 amino acids.